One sample yielded the 26 T cell receptor beta chains listed below, sequenced in a study of cytotoxic CD8 clonotypes in ibrutinib-treated CLL. Sequencing was performed with immunoSEQ multiplex PCR; in TCRdb, only in-frame clones are kept and a portion is missing. Here the sample spans about 58,000 clones, approximately 71% being singletons. The sequencing used PBMCs, collected after 12 months of ibrutinib treatment. The receptors were sampled from a human donor with chronic lymphocytic leukemia.

This chain links TRBV25-1 with TRBJ1-1; D ambiguous. Germline CDR1 and CDR2: MGHDK and SYGVNS. The CDR3 runs to 14 residues. Trimming pared 6 bases from V and 2 bases from J, leaving 13 bases between. The DNA for the CDR3 is TGTGCCAGCAGCAGAGACGGAACAAACACTGAAGCTTTCTTT. Amino acids: CASSRDGTNTEAFF.

The CDR3 DNA sequence: TGTGCCAGCTCCCGGGACAGGGTCGGGCCTGCAACTAATGAAAAACTGTTTTTT. This encodes CASSRDRVGPATNEKLFF. V is TRBV18 and J is TRBJ1-4; 9 bases fit TRBD1. V shed 6 bases, J shed 0 bases, and the junction held 11 bases outside the gene matches. Germline-derived CDR1 and CDR2 are KGHSH and LQKENI. CDR3 length: 18 residues.

The J gene is TRBJ2-2, the V gene TRBV28, with a possible D match to TRBD2 (6 bases). CDR1 MDHEN and CDR2 SYDVKM come from the germline V gene. The CDR3 totals 14 residues. V gave up 2 bases and J gave up 4 bases, with 8 bases separating them. In DNA, the CDR3 is TGTGCCAGCAGTTTAATGGGGGGCACCGGGGAGCTGTTTTTT. Its protein is CASSLMGGTGELFF.

The gene calls are TRBV5-1 and TRBJ1-3, with D unclear. This CDR3 contains 14 residues. Germline V gene data show CDR1 as SGHRS and CDR2 as YFSETQ. V gave up 1 base and J gave up 3 bases, with 8 bases separating them. CDR3 bases: TGCGCCAGCAGCTTGTCCGGTTTTGGAAACACCATATATTTT. Protein product: CASSLSGFGNTIYF.

The chain uses TRBV2 and TRBJ2-2; D is ambiguous. V lost 6 bases and J lost 6, with 8 bases in between. In germline, CDR1 is SNHLY, CDR2 FYNNEI. CDR3 length equals 12 residues. In DNA form, the CDR3 reads TGTGCCAGCAGCGTAAGGGCCGGGGAGCTGTTTTTT. It is translated as CASSVRAGELFF.

Turning to this clone: One end of the junction fails to match germline, which may point to a read error. The CDR3 region is CAWSVTRNSEAFF. CDR3 coding DNA: TGTGCCTGGAGTGTGACGAGGAACAGTGAAGCTTTCTTT. V usage is TRBV30 and J usage is TRBJ1-1; D gene uncertain. The germline V gene has CDR1 GTSNPN and CDR2 SVGIG (reference sequence). This CDR3 has 13 residues.

The chain is built from TRBV2 and TRBJ2-2; D possibly corresponds to TRBD2 (6 bases). CDR1 and CDR2 (germline): SNHLY, FYNNEI. The CDR3 covers 15 residues. Trimming stripped 4 bases from V and 0 bases from J, with 9 bases between. For the CDR3, the DNA is TGTGCCAGCAGTGGGAGGGCTTCGAACACCGGGGAGCTGTTTTTT. This translates into CASSGRASNTGELFF.

This rearrangement joins TRBV19 to TRBJ2-7; 9 bases map to TRBD2. CDR1 LNHDA and CDR2 SQIVND come from the germline V gene (reference sequence). Losses at the gene ends were 3 bases for V and 0 bases for J; bases not matched to a gene: 6. The CDR3 is 16 amino acids. CDR3 DNA sequence: TGTGCCAGTAGTATCTCGACTAGCGGAAACTCCTACGAGCAGTACTTC. It is translated as CASSISTSGNSYEQYF.

This clone has a single count. This chain joins TRBV10-3 and TRBJ2-3; TRBD2 agrees at 12 bases. The J segment lost 4 bases and the V segment lost 4 bases, leaving 6 bases of the junction unmatched. This CDR3 has 16 residues. CDR1 is ENHRY and CDR2 is SYGVKD in the germline V gene. CDR3 amino acids: CAISGTSGIGADTQYF. CDR3 DNA: TGTGCCATCAGTGGGACTAGCGGGATAGGGGCAGATACGCAGTATTTT.

DNA of the CDR3: TGTGCCTCCGCTGACCCGGGACCGCCCCCAGATACGCAGTATTTT. It specifies CASADPGPPPDTQYF. The gene calls are TRBV30 and TRBJ2-3, with D perhaps given as TRBD1 or TRBD2 (5 bases each). V lost 7 bases, J lost 4 bases, and 21 bases lay in between. Germline loops: CDR1 GTSNPN, CDR2 SVGIG (reference sequence). This CDR3 is 15 amino acids long.

CDR3 sequence: CASSLARGQDTQYF. The CDR3 DNA reads TGCGCCAGCAGCTTGGCCAGGGGGCAAGATACGCAGTATTTT. This chain joins TRBV5-1 and TRBJ2-3, with 8 bases that match TRBD1. V gave up 0 bases and J gave up 5 bases; unmatched junction bases: 2. This CDR3 region has 14 residues. The germline V gene has CDR1 SGHRS and CDR2 YFSETQ.

The V gene is TRBV12-2, the J gene TRBJ2-7; TRBD1 is the table's D call, not checked against the DNA. TRBV12-2 is labeled a pseudogene. The CDR3 consists of 16 residues. The CDR3 reads CASRLAEGQDSYEQYF. The CDR3, as DNA: TGTGCAAGTCGCTTAGCGGAGGGACAGGACTCCTACGAGCAGTACTTC.

This sequence joins TRBV1 and TRBJ2-7; TRBD2 reflects the table's D call only, with no check against the DNA. TRBV1 is given as a pseudogene. The CDR3 is 16 residues long. The CDR3 protein is CTSSSRTSSNSYEQYF. The CDR3 DNA is TGCACCAGCAGCTCACGGACTAGCAGTAACTCCTACGAGCAGTACTTC.

The chain has TRBV6-6 and TRBJ2-1; the match to TRBD2 covers 8 bases. The trim removed 6 bases at V and 2 bases at J, leaving 6 bases unmatched. There are 15 residues in the CDR3. Germline V gene lookup returns CDR1 MNHNY and CDR2 SVGAGI (reference sequence). Here the CDR3 reads CASSPLAGTYNEQFF. In DNA form, the CDR3 reads TGTGCCAGCAGCCCTCTAGCGGGCACCTACAATGAGCAGTTCTTC.

The gene calls are TRBV5-1 and TRBJ2-1, with 7 positions matching TRBD1. The CDR3 is 14 amino acids. V trimming: 4 bases; J trimming: 5 bases; junction bases outside the gene matches: 6. Germline V gene sequence: CDR1 SGHRS, CDR2 YFSETQ. The CDR3 DNA is TGCGCCAGCAGCCGACAGGGAAGCGACAATGAGCAGTTCTTC. Translated, it gives CASSRQGSDNEQFF.

The rearrangement links TRBV18 to TRBJ2-1; the match to TRBD1 covers 8 bases. V lost 3 bases and J lost 4; bases outside the gene matches: 11. The CDR3 loop spans 17 amino acids. Germline V gene sequence: CDR1 KGHSH, CDR2 LQKENI. Written as DNA, the CDR3 is TGTGCCAGCTCACCCGTTGGACAGGGCGCGGTATACAATGAGCAGTTCTTC. Protein: CASSPVGQGAVYNEQFF. The variable domain in full, completed from reference TRBV18 and TRBJ2-1, reads NAGVMQNPRHLVRRRGQEARLRCSPMKGHSHVYWYRQLPEEGLKFMVYLQKENIIDESGMPKERFSAEFPKEGPSILRIQQVVRGDSAAYFCASSPVGQGAVYNEQFFGPGTRLTVL.

This clone was found once. The chain is built from TRBV10-2 and TRBJ2-3; 15 nucleotides align to TRBD2. Germline CDR1 is WSHSY and CDR2 is SAAADI. The CDR3 spans 18 residues. With V trimmed by 2 bases and J by 3 bases, 6 bases remained unmatched. Here the CDR3 reads CASSEGTSGRYRTDTQYF. Written as DNA, the CDR3 is TGCGCCAGCAGTGAGGGGACTAGCGGGAGGTATAGGACAGATACGCAGTATTTT.

The gene calls are TRBV20-1 and TRBJ2-3; D tentatively reads TRBD1 or TRBD2 (5 bases each). Trimming left V 3 bases short and J 15 bases short, with 13 bases between. The CDR3 has 10 residues. Germline CDR1 reads DFQATT; CDR2 reads SNEGSKA (reference sequence). The CDR3 spells CSARGPTIYF. CDR3 coding DNA: TGCAGTGCTAGGGGACCAACTATATATTTT.

The chain employs TRBV5-1 and TRBJ2-7; D is perhaps TRBD2 (6 bases). The CDR3 consists of 12 residues. The V end lost 0 bases, the J end lost 7 bases, and 8 bases lay between the germline ends. Germline V gives CDR1 SGHRS, CDR2 YFSETQ. The CDR3 coding sequence is TGCGCCAGCAGCTTGGAGGGAGGTGAGCAGTACTTC. Encoded protein: CASSLEGGEQYF.

The J gene is TRBJ1-1, the V gene TRBV6-5; possible D gene TRBD1, 5 bases. The length of the CDR3 is 16 residues. CDR1 and CDR2 from the germline V gene are MNHEY and SVGAGI. The V gene lost 2 bases and the J gene lost 5 bases, with 18 bases spanning the gap. Here the CDR3 DNA reads TGTGCCAGCAGTTACGACCACAGGTTTCTGGGGACTGAAGCTTTCTTT. This encodes CASSYDHRFLGTEAFF.

The gene calls are TRBV29-1 and TRBJ2-1; 9 positions agree with TRBD1. From germline, CDR1 is SQVTM and CDR2 ANQGSEA. The CDR3 is made up of 14 amino acids. The junction had 12 bases not matched to a gene; V was cut back by 6 bases and J by 9 bases. The CDR3 nucleotides read TGCAGCGTGGAAAACCGGGACAGGGAGGTTGAGCAGTTCTTC. Translating it yields CSVENRDREVEQFF.

The CDR3 DNA reads as TGTGCCAGCAGCTTAGCAGCGGGAGAGTACAATGAGCAGTTCTTC. The encoded protein is CASSLAAGEYNEQFF. The chain has TRBV7-9 and TRBJ2-1, with 8 bases that match TRBD2. Unmatched junction bases numbered 2, after V lost 0 bases and J lost 4 bases. The CDR3 has 15 amino acids. The germline CDR1 and CDR2 sequences are SEHNR and FQNEAQ (reference sequence).

The chain recombines TRBV27 with TRBJ2-7, with 10 positions matching TRBD2. This CDR3 has 14 residues. Germline V gene data show CDR1 as MNHEY and CDR2 as SMNVEV (reference sequence). Germline trimming cut 2 bases from V and 4 bases from J; bases unmatched to any gene: 2. The CDR3 coding sequence is TGTGCCAGCAGTTTAACTAGCGGGATGTACGAGCAGTACTTC. This gives the protein CASSLTSGMYEQYF.

This sequence joins TRBV4-1 and TRBJ2-3; 10 bases line up with TRBD2. V trimming: 4 bases; J trimming: 0 bases; junction bases outside the gene matches: 16. CDR1 MGHRA and CDR2 YSYEKL come from the germline V gene. This CDR3 has 20 residues. The CDR3 DNA reads as TGCGCCAGCAGCCCAGTCGGCCTAGCGGGAGCTACAACTAGCACAGATACGCAGTATTTT. Its protein is CASSPVGLAGATTSTDTQYF.

The V gene is TRBV2, the J gene TRBJ2-5; 7 nucleotides align to TRBD2. Trimming took 6 bases from V and 3 from J; bases not matched to a gene: 10. CDR1 is SNHLY and CDR2 is FYNNEI in the germline V gene. The CDR3 loop spans 15 amino acids. CDR3 sequence reads: CASSPRGVSKETQYF. The CDR3 region has the DNA TGTGCCAGCAGCCCACGGGGGGTCTCGAAAGAGACCCAGTACTTC.

The CDR3 sequence is CASSMQTGFSGNTIYF. CDR3 bases: TGTGCCAGTAGTATGCAGACGGGGTTCTCTGGAAACACCATATATTTT. J is TRBJ1-3 and V is TRBV19; D is undetermined. Trimming took 3 bases from V and 0 from J, leaving 12 bases between them. The CDR3 consists of 16 residues. Germline-derived CDR1 and CDR2 are LNHDA and SQIVND (reference sequence).